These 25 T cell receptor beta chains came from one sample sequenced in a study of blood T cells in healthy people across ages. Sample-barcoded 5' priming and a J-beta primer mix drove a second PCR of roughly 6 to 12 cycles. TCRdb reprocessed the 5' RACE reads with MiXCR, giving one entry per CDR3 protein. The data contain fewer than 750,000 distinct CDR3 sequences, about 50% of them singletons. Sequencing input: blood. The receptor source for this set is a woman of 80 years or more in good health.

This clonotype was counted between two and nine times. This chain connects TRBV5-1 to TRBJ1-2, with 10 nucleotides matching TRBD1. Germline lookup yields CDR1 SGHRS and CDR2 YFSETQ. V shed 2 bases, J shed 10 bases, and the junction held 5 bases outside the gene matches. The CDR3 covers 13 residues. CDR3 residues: CASSFGQGDVYTF. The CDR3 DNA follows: TGCGCCAGCAGCTTTGGACAGGGGGACGTCTACACCTTC.

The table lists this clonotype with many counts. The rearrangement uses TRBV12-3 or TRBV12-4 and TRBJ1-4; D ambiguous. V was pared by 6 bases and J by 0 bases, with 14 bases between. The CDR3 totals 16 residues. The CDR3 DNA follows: TGTGCCAGCAGAATCGTGACCTCTGCAACTAATGAAAAACTGTTTTTT. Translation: CASRIVTSATNEKLFF.

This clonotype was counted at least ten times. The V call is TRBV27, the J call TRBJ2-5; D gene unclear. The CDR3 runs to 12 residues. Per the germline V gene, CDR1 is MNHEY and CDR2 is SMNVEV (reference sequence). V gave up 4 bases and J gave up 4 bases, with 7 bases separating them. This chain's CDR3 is CASSSGVETQYF. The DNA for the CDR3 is TGTGCCAGCAGTTCCGGTGTAGAGACCCAGTACTTC.

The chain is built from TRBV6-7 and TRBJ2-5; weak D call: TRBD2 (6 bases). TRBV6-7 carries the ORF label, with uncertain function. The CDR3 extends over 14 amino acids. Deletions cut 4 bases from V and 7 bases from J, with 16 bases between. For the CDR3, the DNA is TGTGCCAGCAGTTTTACTGGGACCGGGGGGACCCAGTACTTC. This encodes CASSFTGTGGTQYF.

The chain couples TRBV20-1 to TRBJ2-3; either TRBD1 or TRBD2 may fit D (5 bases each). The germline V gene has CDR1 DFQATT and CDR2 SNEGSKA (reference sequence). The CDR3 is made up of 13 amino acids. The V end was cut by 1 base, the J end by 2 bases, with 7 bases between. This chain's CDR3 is CSARAGTTDTQYF. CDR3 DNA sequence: TGCAGTGCTAGAGCAGGGACCACAGATACGCAGTATTTT.

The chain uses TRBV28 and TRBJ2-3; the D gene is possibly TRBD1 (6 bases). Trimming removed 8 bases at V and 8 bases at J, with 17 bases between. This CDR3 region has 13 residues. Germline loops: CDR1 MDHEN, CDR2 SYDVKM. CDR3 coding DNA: TGTGCCAGCGAGGACAGCGGAGGATCTACGCAGTATTTT. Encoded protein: CASEDSGGSTQYF.

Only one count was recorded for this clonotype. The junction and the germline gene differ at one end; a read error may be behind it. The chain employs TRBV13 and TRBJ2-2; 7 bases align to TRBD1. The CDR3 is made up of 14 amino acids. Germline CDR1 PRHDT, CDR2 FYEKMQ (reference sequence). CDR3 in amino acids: CASNRRGNAGELFF. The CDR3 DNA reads TGTGCCAGCAACCGCAGGGGGAACGCCGGGGAGCTGTTTTTT.

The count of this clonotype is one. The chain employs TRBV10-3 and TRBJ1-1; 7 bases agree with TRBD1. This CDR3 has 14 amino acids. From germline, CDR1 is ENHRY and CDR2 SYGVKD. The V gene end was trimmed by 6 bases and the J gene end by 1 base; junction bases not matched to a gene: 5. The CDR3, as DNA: TGTGCCATCAGCCCGGGACAGACGAACACTGAAGCTTTCTTT. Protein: CAISPGQTNTEAFF.

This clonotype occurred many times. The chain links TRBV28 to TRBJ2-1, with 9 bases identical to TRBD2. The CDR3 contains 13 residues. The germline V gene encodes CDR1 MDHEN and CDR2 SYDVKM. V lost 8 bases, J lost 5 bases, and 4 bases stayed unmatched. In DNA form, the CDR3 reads TGTGCCAGCGGATTAGCGGGAGACAATGAGCAGTTCTTC. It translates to CASGLAGDNEQFF.

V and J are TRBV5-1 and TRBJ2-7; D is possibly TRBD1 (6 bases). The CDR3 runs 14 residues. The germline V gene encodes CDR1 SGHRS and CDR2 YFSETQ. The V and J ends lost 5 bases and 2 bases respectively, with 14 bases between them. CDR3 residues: CASSPDRPTYEQYF. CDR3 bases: TGCGCCAGCAGTCCGGACAGACCTACCTACGAGCAGTACTTC.

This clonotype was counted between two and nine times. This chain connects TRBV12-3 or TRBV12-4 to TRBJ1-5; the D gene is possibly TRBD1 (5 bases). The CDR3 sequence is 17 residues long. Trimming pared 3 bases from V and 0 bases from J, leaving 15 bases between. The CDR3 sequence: CASSFAGTAYSNQPQHF. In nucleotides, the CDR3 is TGTGCCAGCAGTTTCGCCGGGACTGCTTATAGCAATCAGCCCCAGCATTTT.

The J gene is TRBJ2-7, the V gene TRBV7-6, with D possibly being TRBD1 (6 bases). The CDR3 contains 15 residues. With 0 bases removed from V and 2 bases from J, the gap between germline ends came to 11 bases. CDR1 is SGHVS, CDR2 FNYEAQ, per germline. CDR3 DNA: TGTGCCAGCAGCTTAGCGGTGCAGGGGACCTACGAGCAGTACTTC. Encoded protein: CASSLAVQGTYEQYF.

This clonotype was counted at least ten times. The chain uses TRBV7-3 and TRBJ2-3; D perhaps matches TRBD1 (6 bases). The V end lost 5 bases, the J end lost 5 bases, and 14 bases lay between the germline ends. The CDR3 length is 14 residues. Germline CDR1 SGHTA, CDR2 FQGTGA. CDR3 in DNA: TGTGCCAGCAGCCCAGACCTACAGGGAGATACGCAGTATTTT. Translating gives CASSPDLQGDTQYF.

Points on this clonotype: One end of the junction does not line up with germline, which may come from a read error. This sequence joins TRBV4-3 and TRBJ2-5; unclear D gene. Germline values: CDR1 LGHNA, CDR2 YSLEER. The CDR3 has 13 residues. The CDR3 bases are TGCGTCAGCAGCCAAGATGCGGCAGAGACCCAGTACTTC. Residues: CVSSQDAAETQYF.

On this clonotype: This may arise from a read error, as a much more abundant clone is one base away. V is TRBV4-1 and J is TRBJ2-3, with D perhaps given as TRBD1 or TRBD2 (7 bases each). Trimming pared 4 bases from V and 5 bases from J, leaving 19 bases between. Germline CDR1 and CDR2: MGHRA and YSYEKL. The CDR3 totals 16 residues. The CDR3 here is CASSRGSRGDRDTQYF. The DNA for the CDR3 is TGCGCCAGCAGCCGTGGGTCCCGGGGGGACAGAGATACGCAGTATTTT.

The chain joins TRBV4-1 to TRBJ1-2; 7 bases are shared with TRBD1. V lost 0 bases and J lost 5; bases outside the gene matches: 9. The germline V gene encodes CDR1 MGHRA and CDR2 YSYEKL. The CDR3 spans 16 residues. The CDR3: CASSQELGDRKYGYTF. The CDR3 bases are TGCGCCAGCAGCCAAGAATTAGGGGACAGAAAATATGGCTACACCTTC.

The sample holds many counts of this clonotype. The CDR3: CASSEVRDFSYEQYF. CDR3 DNA sequence: TGTGCCAGCAGTGAAGTAAGAGACTTCTCCTACGAGCAGTACTTC. The V call is TRBV6-1, the J call TRBJ2-7; D not certain. Germline V CDR1 and CDR2: MNHNS, SASEGT. Between the trimmed V and J ends, which lost 1 base and 0 bases, there was a span of 10 bases. There are 15 residues in the CDR3.

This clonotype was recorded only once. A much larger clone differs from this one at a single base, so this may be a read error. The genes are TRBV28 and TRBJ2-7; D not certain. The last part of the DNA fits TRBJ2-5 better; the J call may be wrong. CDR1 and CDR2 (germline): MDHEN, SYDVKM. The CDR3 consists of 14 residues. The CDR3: CASSLRASEETQYF. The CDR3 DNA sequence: TGTGCCAGCAGTTTGCGCGCGTCTGAAGAGACCCAGTACTTC.

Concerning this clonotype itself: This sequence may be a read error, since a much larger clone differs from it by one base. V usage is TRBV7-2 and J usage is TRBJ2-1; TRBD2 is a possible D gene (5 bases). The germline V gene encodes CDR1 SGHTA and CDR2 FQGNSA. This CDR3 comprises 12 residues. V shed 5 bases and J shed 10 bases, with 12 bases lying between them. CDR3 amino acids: CASSLGEQEQFF. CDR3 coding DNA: TGTGCCAGCAGCCTCGGGGAGCAGGAGCAGTTCTTC.

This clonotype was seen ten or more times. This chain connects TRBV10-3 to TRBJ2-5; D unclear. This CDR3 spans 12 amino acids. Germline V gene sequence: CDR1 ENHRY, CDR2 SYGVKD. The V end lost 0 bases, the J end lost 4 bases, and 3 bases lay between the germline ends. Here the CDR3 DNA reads TGTGCCATCAGTGAGTCGGGAGAGACCCAGTACTTC. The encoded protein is CAISESGETQYF.

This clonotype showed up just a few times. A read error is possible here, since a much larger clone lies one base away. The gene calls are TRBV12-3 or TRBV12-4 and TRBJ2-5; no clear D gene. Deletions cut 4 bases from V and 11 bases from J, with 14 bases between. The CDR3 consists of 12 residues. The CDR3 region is CASSWEGNEQYF. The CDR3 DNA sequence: TGTGCCAGCAGTTGGGAAGGGAATGAGCAGTACTTC.

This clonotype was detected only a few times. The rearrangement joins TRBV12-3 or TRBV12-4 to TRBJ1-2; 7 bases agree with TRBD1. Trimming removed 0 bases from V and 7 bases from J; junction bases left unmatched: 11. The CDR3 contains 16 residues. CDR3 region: CASSLAMTGSGSGYTF. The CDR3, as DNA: TGTGCCAGCAGTTTAGCCATGACAGGGTCTGGGTCTGGCTACACCTTC.

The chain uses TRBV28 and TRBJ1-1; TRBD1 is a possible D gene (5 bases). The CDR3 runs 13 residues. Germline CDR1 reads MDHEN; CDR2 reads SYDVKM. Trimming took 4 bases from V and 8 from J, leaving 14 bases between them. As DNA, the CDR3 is TGTGCCAGCAGTTGGCATCAGGGCGGAGAAGCTTTCTTT. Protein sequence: CASSWHQGGEAFF.

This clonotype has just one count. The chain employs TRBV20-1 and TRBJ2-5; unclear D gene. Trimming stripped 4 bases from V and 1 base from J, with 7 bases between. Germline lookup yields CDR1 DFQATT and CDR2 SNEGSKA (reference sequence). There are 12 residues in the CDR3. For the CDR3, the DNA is TGCAGTGCTAAGTGGGGCCAAGAGACCCAGTACTTC. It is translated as CSAKWGQETQYF.

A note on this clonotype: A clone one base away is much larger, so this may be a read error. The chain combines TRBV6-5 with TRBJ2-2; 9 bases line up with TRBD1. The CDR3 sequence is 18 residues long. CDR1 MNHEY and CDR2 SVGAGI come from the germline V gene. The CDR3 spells CAGSYYRRTGENTGELFF. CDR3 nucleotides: TGTGCCGGCAGTTACTACCGGCGGACAGGGGAGAACACCGGGGAGCTGTTTTTT.